This T cell receptor beta chain was sequenced in a study of blood T cell repertoires in COVID-19. Authors' data handling: Scientists estimated how many nucleated cells there were by amplifying reference gene primers. Sequencing used immunoSEQ multiplex PCR; TCRdb keeps in-frame clones, though not all of them. V and J calls and clone size come straight from that table; D and trimming were deduced from the DNA. The table has around 97,000 clones, about 80% seen once; the top ten hold about 10%. Sequences were obtained from peripheral blood. This TCR was recovered from a man in his 70s with acute or convalescent COVID-19.

The CDR3 loop is CASSLEGALNSPLHF. Written as DNA, the CDR3 is TGTGCCAGCAGCTTAGAGGGAGCGCTTAATTCACCCCTCCACTTT. The chain carries TRBV7-9 and TRBJ1-6; D remains ambiguous. The germline V and J ends were trimmed by 1 base and 6 bases, with 10 bases remaining between them. There are 15 residues in the CDR3. Germline CDR1 and CDR2: SEHNR and FQNEAQ (reference sequence).